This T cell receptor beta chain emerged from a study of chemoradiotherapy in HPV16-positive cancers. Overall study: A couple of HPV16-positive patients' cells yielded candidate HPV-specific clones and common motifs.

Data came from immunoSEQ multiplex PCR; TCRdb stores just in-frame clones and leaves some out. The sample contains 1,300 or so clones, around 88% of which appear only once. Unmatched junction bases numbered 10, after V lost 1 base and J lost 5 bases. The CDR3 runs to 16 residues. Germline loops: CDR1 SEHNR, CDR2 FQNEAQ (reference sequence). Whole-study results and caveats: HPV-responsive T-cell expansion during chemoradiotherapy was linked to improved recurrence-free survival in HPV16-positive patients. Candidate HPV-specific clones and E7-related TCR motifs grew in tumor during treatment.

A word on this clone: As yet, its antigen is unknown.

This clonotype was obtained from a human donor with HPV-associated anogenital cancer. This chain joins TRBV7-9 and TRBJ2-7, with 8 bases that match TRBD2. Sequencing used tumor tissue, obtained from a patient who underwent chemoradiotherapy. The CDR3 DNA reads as TGTGCCAGCAGCTTAGGACGGCAAGCGGGAGAGGACGAGCAGTACTTC. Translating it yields CASSLGRQAGEDEQYF. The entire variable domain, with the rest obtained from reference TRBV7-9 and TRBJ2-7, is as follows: DTGVSQNPRHKITKRGQNVTFRCDPISEHNRLYWYRQTLGQGPEFLTYFQNEAQLEKSRLLSDRFSAERPKGSFSTLEIQRTEQGDSAMYLCASSLGRQAGEDEQYFGPGTRLTVT.